The rows below give T cell receptor beta chains drawn from one sample of a study of blood T cell repertoires in COVID-19. Profiled with immunoSEQ multiplex PCR; TCRdb holds only in-frame clones, not every one. The sample includes 250,000 or so clones, around nine tenths seen only once; the top ten take 2.5% to 3.5%. What was sequenced was PBMCs or T cells enriched from blood (not recorded which). These receptors all stem from a woman aged 40-49 years who had been exposed to COVID-19. CDR3s include the opening cysteine and the closing phenylalanine or tryptophan. Fields, in order: clone size, D gene, V gene, J gene, CDR3 protein, CDR3 DNA. The D gene is left open where the match is weak. Only part of the rows carry a size: once, few, many, or a class if the clone is expanded.

.	.	TRBV4-3	TRBJ2-2	CASSQEGRGGEIFGELFF	TGCGCCAGCAGCCAAGAGGGTCGAGGCGGGGAAATTTTCGGGGAGCTGTTTTTT
.	.	TRBV3-1/TRBV3-2	TRBJ1-2	CASSQGAGNYGYTF	TGTGCCAGCAGCCAAGGGGCAGGAAACTATGGCTACACCTTC
once	.	TRBV4-3	TRBJ2-1	CASSQDPAYNEQFF	TGCGCCAGCAGCCAAGACCCAGCCTACAATGAGCAGTTCTTC
.	TRBD1	TRBV11-1	TRBJ2-3	CASSLGQGQVDTQYF	TGTGCCAGCAGCCTAGGACAGGGACAAGTAGATACGCAGTATTTT
.	.	TRBV3-1/TRBV3-2	TRBJ1-1	CASSQEMAKAFF	TGTGCCAGCAGCCAAGAAATGGCAAAAGCTTTCTTT
.	.	TRBV7-2	TRBJ2-2	CASSPKGGGVTTGELFF	TGTGCCAGCAGCCCGAAAGGCGGCGGGGTAACGACCGGGGAGCTGTTTTTT
.	TRBD1	TRBV7-9	TRBJ1-6	CASSSTPRTGFTNSPLHF	TGTGCCAGCAGCTCAACCCCCAGGACAGGGTTTACTAATTCACCCCTCCACTTT
.	TRBD2	TRBV7-2	TRBJ2-3	CASSFRLAGGQDTQYF	TGTGCCAGCAGCTTCAGGCTAGCGGGGGGGCAAGATACGCAGTATTTT
.	TRBD2	TRBV18	TRBJ2-5	CASSLWTSGRETQYF	TGTGCCAGCTCACTCTGGACTAGCGGGAGAGAGACCCAGTACTTC
.	.	TRBV7-6	TRBJ1-1	CASSPNRDRTEAFF	TGTGCCAGCAGCCCCAACAGGGATCGCACTGAAGCTTTCTTT
.	.	TRBV11-2	TRBJ1-5	CASGGEAKNQPQHF	TGTGCCAGCGGCGGGGAGGCGAAAAATCAGCCCCAGCATTTT
.	TRBD1	TRBV2	TRBJ1-4	CASSDWGTGDGLEEKLFF	TGTGCCAGCAGTGATTGGGGGACAGGGGACGGACTGGAAGAAAAACTGTTTTTT
.	TRBD2	TRBV7-2	TRBJ2-3	CASSPRLADSTDTQYF	TGTGCCAGCAGCCCGAGACTAGCCGATAGCACAGATACGCAGTATTTT
.	TRBD1	TRBV15	TRBJ1-2	CATSRGRDSYGYTF	TGTGCCACCAGCAGAGGCCGGGACAGCTATGGCTACACCTTC
few	.	TRBV18	TRBJ2-3	CASSLAATDTQYF	TGTGCCAGCTCACTTGCGGCCACAGATACGCAGTATTTT
.	.	TRBV7-9	TRBJ2-5	CASSLVLETQYF	TGTGCCAGCAGCTTAGTTCTGGAGACCCAGTACTTC
.	TRBD1	TRBV6-1	TRBJ2-7	CASSDFGTGTYEQYF	TGTGCCAGCAGTGATTTCGGGACAGGGACTTACGAGCAGTACTTC
.	TRBD1	TRBV5-1	TRBJ2-2	CASRQPGQGAGELFF	TGCGCCAGCAGACAGCCGGGACAGGGGGCCGGGGAGCTGTTTTTT
.	TRBD1	TRBV12-3/TRBV12-4	TRBJ2-7	CASSSGTAAEQYF	TGTGCCAGCAGTTCTGGGACAGCGGCCGAGCAGTACTTC
.	TRBD1	TRBV7-9	TRBJ1-2	CASSSRTGEDRGYGYTF	TGTGCCAGCAGCTCCAGGACAGGGGAGGATAGGGGGTATGGCTACACCTTC
.	TRBD2	TRBV7-2	TRBJ2-1	CASSFTSGFYNEQFF	TGTGCCAGCAGCTTCACTAGCGGATTCTACAATGAGCAGTTCTTC
.	.	TRBV28	TRBJ1-6	CASSLGGGNSSPLHF	TGTGCCAGCAGTTTAGGGGGGGGCAACTCCTCACCCCTCCACTTT
once	TRBD1	TRBV5-1	TRBJ2-2	CASSLGQGKTGELFF	TGCGCCAGCAGCCTCGGACAGGGGAAAACCGGGGAGCTGTTTTTT
.	.	TRBV10-3	TRBJ1-1	CAIRDRIQNTEAFF	TGTGCCATCAGAGACAGGATTCAAAACACTGAAGCTTTCTTT
.	TRBD2	TRBV3-1/TRBV3-2	TRBJ2-3	CASSQGSGGLTDTQYF	TGTGCCAGCAGCCAAGGGAGCGGGGGCCTCACAGATACGCAGTATTTT
.	TRBD1	TRBV27	TRBJ1-6	CASRREIQGAIRSYNSPLHF	TGTGCCAGCAGAAGGGAGATACAGGGGGCTATTAGGTCCTATAATTCACCCCTCCACTTT
.	.	TRBV3-1/TRBV3-2	TRBJ2-1	CASSLLTGSAGNEQFF	TGTGCCAGCAGCCTTCTAACAGGGTCCGCGGGCAATGAGCAGTTCTTC
.	.	TRBV7-2	TRBJ1-5	CASSPGASSNQPQHF	TGTGCCAGCAGCCCCGGAGCAAGTAGCAATCAGCCCCAGCATTTT
.	.	TRBV19	TRBJ1-3	CASSPPGSGNTIYF	TGTGCCAGTAGTCCCCCCGGGTCTGGAAACACCATATATTTT
.	TRBD1	TRBV28	TRBJ1-1	CASGQGAHGGTEAFF	TGTGCCAGCGGACAGGGGGCCCATGGTGGCACTGAAGCTTTCTTT
.	.	TRBV19	TRBJ1-2	CASSKNQGYGYTF	TGTGCCAGTAGTAAGAATCAGGGCTATGGCTACACCTTC
.	.	TRBV7-2	TRBJ2-4	CASSGPGRRAKNIQYF	TGTGCCAGCAGTGGACCAGGGAGGAGGGCCAAAAACATTCAGTACTTC
once	TRBD2	TRBV7-3	TRBJ2-1	CASSFGTSGRPYYNEQFF	TGTGCCAGCAGCTTCGGGACTAGCGGGAGGCCTTACTACAATGAGCAGTTCTTC
.	TRBD2	TRBV5-1	TRBJ2-1	CASSLLRAGGLSPEQFF	TGCGCCAGCAGCTTGCTCAGGGCGGGGGGGCTGTCCCCTGAGCAGTTCTTC
.	.	TRBV15	TRBJ2-2	CATSSSGHLDGELFF	TGTGCCACCAGCAGTTCGGGACACCTAGATGGGGAGCTGTTTTTT
few	.	TRBV7-2	TRBJ1-1	CASSLALGKASFYTEAFF	TGTGCCAGCAGCTTAGCGCTCGGGAAGGCCTCGTTTTACACTGAAGCTTTCTTT
.	.	TRBV7-2	TRBJ2-7	CASSSPPTTYEQYF	TGTGCCAGCAGCTCCCCACCGACAACCTACGAGCAGTACTTC
.	.	TRBV7-9	TRBJ2-3	CASSRLSGIADTQYF	TGTGCCAGCAGCCGGTTGTCGGGGATCGCAGATACGCAGTATTTT
.	TRBD2	TRBV5-1	TRBJ2-3	CASSLAGLGDTDTQYF	TGCGCCAGCAGCTTGGCCGGACTAGGAGACACAGATACGCAGTATTTT
.	.	TRBV6-5	TRBJ1-2	CASRGGAPGYTF	TGTGCCAGCAGGGGAGGAGCGCCTGGCTACACCTTC